Below, 8 T cell receptor beta chains from the same sample are listed, as sequenced in a study of T-cell memory formation after mild COVID-19. Each CDR3 protein gets one entry after TCRdb re-called the 5' RACE reads with MiXCR. The sample consists of fewer than 650,000 distinct CDR3 sequences, roughly a sixth of them appearing once. Input material: PBMCs or a T cell subset sorted from them (not recorded which). These receptors originate from an adult woman who had mild COVID-19 (a few samples of this study predate the infection). Cell type and time point are not known.

The chain carries TRBV21-1 and TRBJ2-5. TRBV21-1 is a listed pseudogene. The CDR3 has 16 residues. CDR3 region: CASSKDEKAYQETQYF. The CDR3 DNA sequence: TGTGCCAGCAGCAAAGATGAGAAGGCATACCAAGAGACCCAGTACTTC.

The chain recombines TRBV5-1 with TRBJ1-1, with 7 bases fitting TRBD1. CDR1 is SGHRS and CDR2 is YFSETQ in the germline V gene. V shed 1 base and J 4 bases; nucleotides not matched to a gene: 7. The CDR3 runs 15 residues. CDR3 DNA sequence: TGCGCCAGCAGCTTGCGCCCTCAGGGGGGCACTGAAGCTTTCTTT. Translating it yields CASSLRPQGGTEAFF.

This chain uses TRBV6-6 with TRBJ2-7, with 8 positions matching TRBD2. The CDR3 length is 15 residues. Germline CDR1 reads MNHNY; CDR2 reads SVGAGI (reference sequence). V lost 6 bases and J lost 2; bases outside the gene matches: 9. The chain's CDR3 is CASSGQAGAPYEQYF. The DNA of the CDR3 is TGTGCCAGCAGCGGCCAAGCGGGGGCACCCTACGAGCAGTACTTC.

The V and J genes are TRBV18 and TRBJ2-7; TRBD1 aligns across 7 bases. The germline gives CDR1 KGHSH, CDR2 LQKENI. This CDR3 has 13 amino acids. With V trimmed by 4 bases and J by 4 bases, 4 bases remained unmatched. CDR3 DNA: TGTGCCAGCTCACTAGGACAGGAATACGAGCAGTACTTC. Its translation is CASSLGQEYEQYF.

This chain links TRBV7-6 with TRBJ2-3, with a tentative D call TRBD2 (5 bases). The V end was cut by 1 base, the J end by 3 bases, with 14 bases between. Germline V gives CDR1 SGHVS, CDR2 FNYEAQ. The CDR3 contains 16 residues. This CDR3 reads CASSLGSGVGTDTQYF. CDR3 sequence (DNA): TGTGCCAGCAGCTTAGGATCCGGGGTGGGGACAGATACGCAGTATTTT.

In this sample, this clonotype turned up a few times. CDR3: CASSLLIRDGYTF. CDR3 in DNA: TGTGCCAGCAGCCTCCTTATCAGGGATGGCTACACCTTC. The chain uses TRBV2 and TRBJ1-2; D might be TRBD1 (5 bases). Germline CDR1 reads SNHLY; CDR2 reads FYNNEI. V was cut by 6 bases and J by 6 bases, with 14 bases left in between. The CDR3 has 13 residues. The variable domain in full, with the rest retrieved from reference TRBV2 and TRBJ1-2, is EPEVTQTPSHQVTQMGQEVILRCVPISNHLYFYWYRQILGQKVEFLVSFYNNEISEKSEIFDDQFSVERPDGSNFTLKIRSTKLEDSAMYFCASSLLIRDGYTFGSGTRLTVV.

In its sample, this clonotype was seen a few times. The chain combines TRBV3-1 with TRBJ2-1, with D perhaps TRBD2 (5 bases). The germline V and J ends were trimmed by 3 bases and 7 bases, with 13 bases remaining between them. Germline assignment: CDR1 LGHDT and CDR2 YNNKEL (reference sequence). The CDR3 runs to 14 residues. The chain's CDR3 is CASSQRGSTNEQFF. The CDR3 nucleotides are TGTGCCAGCAGCCAGCGCGGGTCCACGAATGAGCAGTTCTTC.

The chain is built from TRBV12-3 or TRBV12-4 and TRBJ2-7; no clear D gene. Between the trimmed V and J ends, which lost 6 bases and 2 bases, there was a span of 14 bases. This CDR3 is built from 14 residues. CDR3: CASRPLDGPYEQYF. In nucleotides, the CDR3 is TGTGCCAGCAGACCGCTTGACGGGCCCTACGAGCAGTACTTC.